The T cell receptor (beta chain) described here comes from a study of OX40 agonist ivuxolimab in advanced cancers. On the study more broadly: The drug used for patients, ivuxolimab, was an agonistic anti-OX40 (CD134) antibody.

This clone has just one count. CDR3 length: 14 amino acids. The V and J ends lost 1 base and 7 bases, in that order; junction bases with no gene match: 4. The germline CDR1 and CDR2 sequences are LGHNA and YNFKEQ. The assay was immunoSEQ multiplex PCR, and TCRdb's table has in-frame clones only and misses some. The sample contains tens of thousands of clones, more than 75% of which appear only once. The TCR originated in an adult with an advanced solid tumor such as melanoma, head and neck, liver or kidney cancer. This chain uses TRBV4-2 with TRBJ1-1; 9 bases fit TRBD1. Sequencing used CD4+ or CD8+ T cells sorted from blood, obtained in a trial of the OX40 agonist ivuxolimab. CDR3 nucleotides: TGTGCCAGCAGCCAAGGACAGGGGGATGGTGAAGCTTTCTTT. It yields the protein CASSQGQGDGEAFF.